This record concerns one TCR beta chain sequence. There are 18 residues in the CDR3. Germline lookup yields CDR1 SGHRS and CDR2 YFSETQ. Trimming cost V 3 bases and J 3 bases; bases outside gene matches: 13. This sample was included in a study of shared clonotypes between healthy human individuals. TCRdb's copy holds only in-frame clones and misses some; the assay was immunoSEQ multiplex PCR. The data contain around 2.5 million clones, roughly 93% of them singletons. This sequence originates from a young man in good health. Some clones in this sample may be carry-over from other donors' samples. Specimen: naive CD4+ T cells from PBMCs. Specified subset: CD45RA+ positively selected. V usage is TRBV5-1 and J usage is TRBJ1-1; the match to TRBD1 covers 11 bases. The CDR3 DNA reads TGCGCCAGCAGCTACTCGTCGGGACAGGGGGACAAGGACACTGAAGCTTTCTTT. It is translated as CASSYSSGQGDKDTEAFF.